Below are 4 T cell receptor beta chains sequenced from a single sample in a study of blood T cell repertoires in COVID-19. Repertoires were generated with immunoSEQ multiplex PCR, while TCRdb's copy carries only in-frame clones and drops some. The sample consists of roughly 140,000 clones, 70% to 90% of them appearing once. The sequenced sample consisted of peripheral blood. These receptors all come from a man between 65 and 85 years old with acute or convalescent COVID-19.

V is TRBV24-1 and J is TRBJ2-2, with TRBD1 identical over 11 bases. The ends lost 4 bases at V and 3 bases at J; junction bases unmatched: 9. This CDR3 region has 18 residues. Per germline, CDR1 KGHDR and CDR2 SFDVKD. CDR3 sequence (DNA): TGTGCCACCAGTGAGCCTCGCGGACAGGGGGCGGACACCGGGGAGCTGTTTTTT. Translated, it gives CATSEPRGQGADTGELFF.

The chain combines TRBV3-1 (or the pseudogene TRBV3-2) with TRBJ2-1; 13 nucleotides agree with TRBD2. The V segment lost 0 bases and the J segment 2 bases; nucleotides outside the gene matches: 13. CDR1 LGHDT and CDR2 YNNKEL come from the germline V gene (reference sequence). This CDR3 region has 21 residues. Written as DNA, the CDR3 is TGTGCCAGCAGCCAAGATGCGTGGACTAGCGGGAGCGGGGGGGCCTACAATGAGCAGTTCTTC. It is translated as CASSQDAWTSGSGGAYNEQFF.

This clone was detected once. This chain joins TRBV5-6 and TRBJ2-7, with 10 bases identical to TRBD1. This CDR3 spans 17 amino acids. Germline-derived CDR1 and CDR2 are SGHDT and YYEEEE. V shed 4 bases and J 5 bases; nucleotides not matched to a gene: 15. The CDR3: CASSVPVGTGVSHEQYF. DNA of the CDR3: TGTGCCAGCAGCGTACCAGTCGGGACAGGGGTATCCCACGAGCAGTACTTC.

The gene calls are TRBV7-8 and TRBJ2-1; TRBD1 matches at 7 bases. This CDR3 region has 15 residues. Germline V CDR1 and CDR2: SGHVS, FQNEAQ. The ends lost 2 bases at V and 3 bases at J; junction bases unmatched: 4. The CDR3 here is CASSLRQGIYNEQFF. CDR3 nucleotide sequence: TGTGCCAGCAGCTTACGACAGGGCATCTACAATGAGCAGTTCTTC. Together with reference TRBV7-8 and TRBJ2-1, the CDR3 gives the full variable domain: GAGVSQSPRYKVAKRGQDVALRCDPISGHVSLFWYQQALGQGPEFLTYFQNEAQLDKSGLPSDRFFAERPEGSVSTLKIQRTQQEDSAVYLCASSLRQGIYNEQFFGPGTRLTVL.